A single T cell receptor (beta chain) is shown here with its context. In the original workflow: Estimated nucleated cell counts came from reference gene primer amplification. Assay used: immunoSEQ multiplex PCR; TCRdb lists only in-frame clones, some missing. That table supplies the V and J calls and clone size; D and trimming were determined from the DNA. The sample records 190,000 or so clones, approximately 86% being singletons. The sample comes from a study of blood T cell repertoires in COVID-19. About the study: Italy, Spain and the United States were the sources of the convalescent and acute COVID-19 samples. Sample material is recorded as cDNA or gDNA derived from T cells, B-cell-depleted T cells, or PBMCs.

Unmatched junction bases numbered 6, after V lost 3 bases and J lost 5 bases. This CDR3 spans 13 amino acids. Germline CDR1 and CDR2: GTSNPN and SVGIG (reference sequence). This chain joins TRBV30 and TRBJ2-7; 8 bases are shared with TRBD1. The sample taken for sequencing was peripheral blood. This sequence was found in a man aged 35-49 years with active or convalescent COVID-19. For the CDR3, the DNA is TGTGCCTGGAGCCCAGGGGGCGGGGACGAGCAGTACTTC. Protein product: CAWSPGGGDEQYF. Full variable domain (missing parts from reference TRBV30 and TRBJ2-7): SQTIHQWPATLVQPVGSPLSLECTVEGTSNPNLYWYRQAAGRGLQLLFYSVGIGQISSEVPQNLSASRPQDRQFILSSKKLLLSDSGFYLCAWSPGGGDEQYFGPGTRLTVT.